These T cell receptor beta chains were read from a single sample in a study of response to subunit inactivated influenza vaccine. TCRdb re-derived calls from the RT-PCR reads in MiXCR, one entry per CDR3 protein. The repertoire holds 450,000 to 600,000 distinct CDR3 sequences, with 15% to 20% as singletons. Sequenced here: CD4+ T cells sorted from PBMCs, sampled around 2 years after vaccination. The source of these receptors is a man between 50 and 69 years old who received an inactivated influenza vaccine. Both conserved end residues are part of each CDR3. Fields, in order: V gene, D gene, J gene, clone size, CDR3 protein, CDR3 DNA. D genes are given only for firm matches. Expanded clones are given a class, and other clones once, few, many or no size at all.

V gene: TRBV7-2
D gene: .
J gene: TRBJ2-1
clone size: few
CDR3 protein: CASSLVRDDEQFF
CDR3 DNA: TGTGCCAGCAGCTTAGTTCGGGATGATGAGCAGTTCTTC

V gene: TRBV20-1
D gene: TRBD1
J gene: TRBJ2-1
clone size: .
CDR3 protein: CSARPGQGYYNEQFF
CDR3 DNA: TGCAGTGCTAGACCGGGACAGGGTTATTACAATGAGCAGTTCTTC

V gene: TRBV7-2
D gene: .
J gene: TRBJ2-7
clone size: .
CDR3 protein: CASSLIPATLEQYF
CDR3 DNA: TGTGCCAGCAGCTTAATTCCAGCGACCCTGGAGCAGTACTTC

V gene: TRBV5-5
D gene: .
J gene: TRBJ1-2
clone size: many
CDR3 protein: CASSLSGGYGYTF
CDR3 DNA: TGTGCCAGCTCTCTCTCCGGGGGATATGGCTACACCTTC

V gene: TRBV5-1
D gene: .
J gene: TRBJ1-1
clone size: many
CDR3 protein: CASSWGGLNTEAFF
CDR3 DNA: TGCGCCAGCAGCTGGGGGGGATTGAACACTGAAGCTTTCTTT

V gene: TRBV5-1
D gene: TRBD2
J gene: TRBJ2-3
clone size: .
CDR3 protein: CASSLVASGRAADTQYF
CDR3 DNA: TGCGCCAGCAGCTTGGTGGCTAGCGGGAGGGCCGCAGATACGCAGTATTTT

V gene: TRBV2
D gene: TRBD1
J gene: TRBJ1-2
clone size: many
CDR3 protein: CATSRQGNNYGYTF
CDR3 DNA: TGTGCCACCAGTCGACAGGGAAATAACTATGGCTACACCTTC

V gene: TRBV12-3/TRBV12-4
D gene: .
J gene: TRBJ2-2
clone size: many
CDR3 protein: CASSPSRRGGELFF
CDR3 DNA: TGTGCCAGCAGCCCCTCGCGGCGGGGCGGGGAGCTGTTTTTT

V gene: TRBV5-1
D gene: .
J gene: TRBJ2-3
clone size: .
CDR3 protein: CASSLQGLTDTQYF
CDR3 DNA: TGCGCCAGCAGCTTGCAGGGGCTCACAGATACGCAGTATTTT

V gene: TRBV7-9
D gene: .
J gene: TRBJ2-7
clone size: few
CDR3 protein: CASSLAGTAAYEQYF
CDR3 DNA: TGTGCCAGCAGCTTAGCAGGGACTGCAGCCTACGAGCAGTACTTC

V gene: TRBV5-1
D gene: .
J gene: TRBJ2-1
clone size: few
CDR3 protein: CATQTVGGAYYNEQFF
CDR3 DNA: TGCGCCACCCAGACTGTGGGGGGGGCTTACTACAATGAGCAGTTCTTC

V gene: TRBV4-2
D gene: TRBD2
J gene: TRBJ2-3
clone size: .
CDR3 protein: CASSQSGVAGEDTQYF
CDR3 DNA: TGTGCCAGCAGCCAGTCCGGGGTAGCGGGGGAAGATACGCAGTATTTT

V gene: TRBV5-1
D gene: .
J gene: TRBJ2-1
clone size: few
CDR3 protein: CASSLVEGVQNEQFF
CDR3 DNA: TGCGCCAGCAGCTTGGTAGAGGGGGTTCAGAATGAGCAGTTCTTC

V gene: TRBV12-3/TRBV12-4
D gene: TRBD1
J gene: TRBJ2-7
clone size: .
CDR3 protein: CASSLETGTGAQEQYF
CDR3 DNA: TGTGCCAGCAGTCTCGAGACCGGGACAGGGGCCCAAGAGCAGTACTTC

V gene: TRBV29-1
D gene: .
J gene: TRBJ2-3
clone size: .
CDR3 protein: CSVEYGKGDTQYF
CDR3 DNA: TGCAGCGTTGAATACGGGAAGGGGGATACGCAGTATTTT

V gene: TRBV6-1
D gene: TRBD1
J gene: TRBJ2-3
clone size: few
CDR3 protein: CASHGGTGASHTQYF
CDR3 DNA: TGTGCCAGCCATGGGGGGACAGGGGCCAGTCATACGCAGTATTTT

V gene: TRBV20-1
D gene: TRBD1
J gene: TRBJ1-4
clone size: .
CDR3 protein: CSARGQGLVWDEKLFF
CDR3 DNA: TGCAGTGCTAGAGGACAGGGGTTGGTTTGGGACGAAAAACTGTTTTTT

V gene: TRBV15
D gene: TRBD2
J gene: TRBJ2-2
clone size: .
CDR3 protein: CATSKGLAGSTGELFF
CDR3 DNA: TGTGCCACCAGCAAAGGACTAGCGGGATCCACCGGGGAGCTGTTTTTT

V gene: TRBV20-1
D gene: .
J gene: TRBJ2-5
clone size: few
CDR3 protein: CSATQDGETQYF
CDR3 DNA: TGCAGTGCCACACAGGACGGCGAGACCCAGTACTTC